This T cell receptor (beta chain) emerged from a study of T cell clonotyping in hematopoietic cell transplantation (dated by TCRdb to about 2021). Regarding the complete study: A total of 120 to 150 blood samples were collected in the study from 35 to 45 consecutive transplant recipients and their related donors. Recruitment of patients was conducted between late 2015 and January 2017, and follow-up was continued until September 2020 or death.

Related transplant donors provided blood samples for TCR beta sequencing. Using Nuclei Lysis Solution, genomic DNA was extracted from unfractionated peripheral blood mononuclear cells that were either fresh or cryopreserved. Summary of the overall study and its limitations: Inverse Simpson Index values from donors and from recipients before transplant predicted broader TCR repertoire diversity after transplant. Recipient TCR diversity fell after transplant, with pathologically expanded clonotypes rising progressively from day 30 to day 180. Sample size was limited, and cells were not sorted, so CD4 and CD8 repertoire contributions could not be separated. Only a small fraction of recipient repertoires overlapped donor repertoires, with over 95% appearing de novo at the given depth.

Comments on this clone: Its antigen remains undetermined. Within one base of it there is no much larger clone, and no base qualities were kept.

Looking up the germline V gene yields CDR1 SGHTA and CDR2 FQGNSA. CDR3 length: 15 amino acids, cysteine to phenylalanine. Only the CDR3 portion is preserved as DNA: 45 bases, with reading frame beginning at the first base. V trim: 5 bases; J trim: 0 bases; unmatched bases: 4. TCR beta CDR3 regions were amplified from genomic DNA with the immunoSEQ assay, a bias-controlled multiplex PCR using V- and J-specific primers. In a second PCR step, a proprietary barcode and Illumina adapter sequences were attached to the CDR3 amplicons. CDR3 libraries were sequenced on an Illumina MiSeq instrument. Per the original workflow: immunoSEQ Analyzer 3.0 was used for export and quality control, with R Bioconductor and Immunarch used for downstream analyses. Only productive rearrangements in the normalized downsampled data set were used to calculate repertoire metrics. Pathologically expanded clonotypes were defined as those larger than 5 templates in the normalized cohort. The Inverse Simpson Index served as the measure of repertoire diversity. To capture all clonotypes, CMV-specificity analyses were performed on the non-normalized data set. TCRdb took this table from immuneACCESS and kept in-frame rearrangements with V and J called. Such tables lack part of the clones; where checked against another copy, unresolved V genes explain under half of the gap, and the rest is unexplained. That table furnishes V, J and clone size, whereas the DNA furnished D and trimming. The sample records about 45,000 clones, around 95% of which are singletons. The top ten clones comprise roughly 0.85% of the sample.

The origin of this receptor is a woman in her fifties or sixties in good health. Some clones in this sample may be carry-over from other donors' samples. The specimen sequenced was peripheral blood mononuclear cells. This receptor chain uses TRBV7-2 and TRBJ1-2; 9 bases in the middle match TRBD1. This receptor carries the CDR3 CASSHGTGTNYGYTF. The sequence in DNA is TGTGCCAGCAGCCACGGGACAGGGACTAACTATGGCTACACCTTC.